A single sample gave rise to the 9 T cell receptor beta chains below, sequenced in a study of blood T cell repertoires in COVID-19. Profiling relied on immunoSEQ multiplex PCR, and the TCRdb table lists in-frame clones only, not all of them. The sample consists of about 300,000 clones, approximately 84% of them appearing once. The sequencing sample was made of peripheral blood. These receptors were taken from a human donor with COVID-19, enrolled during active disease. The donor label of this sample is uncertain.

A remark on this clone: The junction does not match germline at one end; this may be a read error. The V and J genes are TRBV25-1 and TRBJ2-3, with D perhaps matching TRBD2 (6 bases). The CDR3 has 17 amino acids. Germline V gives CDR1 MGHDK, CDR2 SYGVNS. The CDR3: CASSELGGGLHTDTQYF. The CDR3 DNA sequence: TGTGCCAGCAGCGAATTAGGAGGAGGACTACACACAGATACGCAGTATTTT.

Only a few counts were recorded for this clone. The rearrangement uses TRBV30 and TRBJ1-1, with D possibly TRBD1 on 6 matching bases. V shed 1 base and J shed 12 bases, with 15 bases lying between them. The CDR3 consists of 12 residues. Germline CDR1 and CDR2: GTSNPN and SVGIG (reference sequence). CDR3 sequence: CAWSATGRISFF. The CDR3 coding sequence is TGTGCCTGGAGTGCGACAGGTCGGATATCTTTCTTT.

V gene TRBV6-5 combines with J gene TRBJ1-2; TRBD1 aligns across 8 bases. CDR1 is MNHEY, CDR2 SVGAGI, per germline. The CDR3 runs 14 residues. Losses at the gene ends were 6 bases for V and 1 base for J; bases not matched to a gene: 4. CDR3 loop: CASSRGQGNYGYTF. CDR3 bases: TGTGCCAGCAGCCGAGGACAGGGTAACTATGGCTACACCTTC.

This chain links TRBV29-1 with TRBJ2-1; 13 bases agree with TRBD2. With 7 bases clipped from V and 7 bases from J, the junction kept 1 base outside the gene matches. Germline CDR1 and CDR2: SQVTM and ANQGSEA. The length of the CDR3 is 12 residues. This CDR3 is CSAGLAGNEQFF. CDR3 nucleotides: TGCAGCGCGGGACTAGCGGGAAATGAGCAGTTCTTC.

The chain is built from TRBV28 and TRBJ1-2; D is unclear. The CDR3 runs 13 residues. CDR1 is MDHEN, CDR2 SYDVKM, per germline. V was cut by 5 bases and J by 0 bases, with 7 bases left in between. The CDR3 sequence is CASSPPTNYGYTF. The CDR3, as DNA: TGTGCCAGCAGTCCCCCCACTAACTATGGCTACACCTTC.

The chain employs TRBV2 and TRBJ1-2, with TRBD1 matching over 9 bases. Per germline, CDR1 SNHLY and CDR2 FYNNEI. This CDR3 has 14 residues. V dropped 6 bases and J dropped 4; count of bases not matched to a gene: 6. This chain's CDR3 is CASSRDRASYGYTF. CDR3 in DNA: TGTGCCAGCAGCCGGGACAGGGCTTCCTATGGCTACACCTTC.

The CDR3: CASSAGPYEQYF. The DNA for the CDR3 is TGTGCCAGCAGTGCAGGGCCCTACGAGCAGTACTTC. The V gene is TRBV12-3 or TRBV12-4, the J gene TRBJ2-7, with D perhaps TRBD1 (5 bases). The CDR3 consists of 12 residues. V shed 5 bases and J shed 2 bases, with 7 bases lying between them.

The CDR3 loop reads CSVADSLNQPQHF. CDR3 sequence (DNA): TGCAGCGTTGCGGACAGTTTAAATCAGCCCCAGCATTTT. The V gene is TRBV29-1, the J gene TRBJ1-5, with a tentative D call TRBD1 (6 bases). CDR3 length: 13 amino acids. V lost 4 bases and J lost 4, with 11 bases in between. Germline-derived CDR1 and CDR2 are SQVTM and ANQGSEA. Using reference TRBV29-1 and TRBJ1-5 for the parts outside the CDR3, the full variable domain is SAVISQKPSRDICQRGTSLTIQCQVDSQVTMMFWYRQQPGQSLTLIATANQGSEATYESGFVIDKFPISRPNLTFSTLTVSNMSPEDSSIYLCSVADSLNQPQHFGDGTRLSIL.

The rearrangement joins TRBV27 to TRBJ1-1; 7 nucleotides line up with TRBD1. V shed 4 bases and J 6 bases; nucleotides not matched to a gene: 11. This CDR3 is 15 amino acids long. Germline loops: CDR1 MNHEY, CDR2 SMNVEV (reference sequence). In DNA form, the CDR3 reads TGTGCCAGCAGTTCTTTGACAGGGAGAACGGCTGAAGCTTTCTTT. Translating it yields CASSSLTGRTAEAFF.